Sequencing of this T cell receptor (beta chain) was carried out in a study of cytomegalovirus exposure and HLA in healthy donors. Study outcomes and limitations: Rarity characterized most TCR sequences, yet some public TCRs appeared in many donors. Several of the most significant clusters were apparently associated with common viral pathogens in a later analysis. Available immune exposure information was restricted to CMV serostatus only.

The PCR ran on 60 Vbeta and 13 Jbeta primers. Assay used: immunoSEQ multiplex PCR; TCRdb lists only in-frame clones, some missing. The sample holds 130,000 or so clones, 70% to 85% seen once. CDR1 SGHTA and CDR2 FQGTGA come from the germline V gene. V gave up 6 bases and J gave up 4 bases, with 22 bases separating them. CDR3 length equals 17 residues. About this clone: The antigen remains undetermined.

The chain combines TRBV7-3 with TRBJ2-1, with D perhaps matching TRBD2 (5 bases). The receptor was isolated from a woman in her thirties or forties in good health and CMV-seronegative. Sequencing input: PBMCs. The chain's CDR3 is CASSHPRRAPHYNEQFF. CDR3 coding DNA: TGTGCCAGCAGTCACCCCCGGCGGGCCCCCCATTACAATGAGCAGTTCTTC.